A selection of T cell receptor beta chains follows, all from one sample in a study of blood T cell repertoires in COVID-19. Libraries were prepared by immunoSEQ multiplex PCR; TCRdb keeps only in-frame clonotypes and omits some of them. Among 350,000 to 450,000 clones listed, 85% were seen once. The sample was peripheral blood. The receptors were gathered from a woman aged 18-29 years with acute or convalescent COVID-19. Each CDR3 is given with its conserved first and last residue. A D gene is named only where the DNA matches it firmly. Clone size is shown for a subset of rows, as once, few, many or a class of expanded clone.

v_gene,j_gene,abundance,d_gene,CDR3aa,CDR3nt
TRBV6-5,TRBJ2-5,.,.,CASSYVTGPQETQYF,TGTGCCAGCAGTTACGTGACAGGCCCCCAAGAGACCCAGTACTTC
TRBV30,TRBJ1-6,few,.,CAWSSTGAGYLSSYNSPLHF,TGTGCCTGGAGTTCCACCGGTGCAGGGTACCTTAGCTCCTATAATTCACCCCTCCACTTT
TRBV6-5,TRBJ2-7,.,TRBD1,CASTDLRGSSREQYF,TGTGCCAGCACCGACCTCAGGGGGTCGTCCCGCGAGCAGTACTTC
TRBV11-2,TRBJ1-2,.,.,CASRGGQGTNYGYTF,TGTGCCAGCAGGGGAGGGCAGGGCACCAACTATGGCTACACCTTC
TRBV24-1,TRBJ1-5,.,.,CATSDHLGPLNQPQHF,TGTGCCACCAGTGACCATCTTGGGCCACTTAATCAGCCCCAGCATTTT
TRBV12-5,TRBJ1-6,once,TRBD1,CASGSRQGMGSPLHF,TGTGCTAGTGGTTCTCGACAGGGGATGGGTTCACCCCTCCACTTT
TRBV28,TRBJ2-7,.,.,CASSLILGAIQSSEQYF,TGTGCCAGCAGTTTAATTCTGGGGGCCATTCAGAGTTCCGAGCAGTACTTC
TRBV7-9,TRBJ2-3,.,TRBD2,CASSSTSGGQDTQYF,TGTGCCAGCAGCTCTACTAGCGGGGGCCAAGATACGCAGTATTTT
TRBV29-1,TRBJ1-2,once,.,CSVEERTEYGYTF,TGCAGCGTTGAAGAAAGGACAGAGTATGGCTACACCTTC
TRBV5-8,TRBJ1-5,.,.,CASSLTGISNQPQHF,TGTGCCAGCAGCTTGACAGGGATCAGCAATCAGCCCCAGCATTTT
TRBV24-1,TRBJ2-7,.,.,CATSDLTGAEQYF,TGTGCCACCAGTGACCTAACAGGTGCCGAGCAGTACTTC
TRBV3-1/TRBV3-2,TRBJ1-5,few,.,CASSQDGEGWQPQHF,TGTGCCAGCAGCCAAGACGGCGAGGGATGGCAGCCCCAGCATTTT
TRBV18,TRBJ2-7,once,TRBD1,CASSEGQGAYEQYF,TGTGCCAGCTCAGAGGGACAGGGGGCCTACGAGCAGTACTTC
TRBV5-1,TRBJ2-2,once,.,CASSLVVGELFF,TGCGCCAGCAGCTTGGTCGTCGGGGAGCTGTTTTTT
TRBV5-1,TRBJ2-1,once,TRBD1,CASSGGAGQGNEQFF,TGCGCCAGCAGCGGGGGTGCGGGACAGGGCAATGAGCAGTTCTTC